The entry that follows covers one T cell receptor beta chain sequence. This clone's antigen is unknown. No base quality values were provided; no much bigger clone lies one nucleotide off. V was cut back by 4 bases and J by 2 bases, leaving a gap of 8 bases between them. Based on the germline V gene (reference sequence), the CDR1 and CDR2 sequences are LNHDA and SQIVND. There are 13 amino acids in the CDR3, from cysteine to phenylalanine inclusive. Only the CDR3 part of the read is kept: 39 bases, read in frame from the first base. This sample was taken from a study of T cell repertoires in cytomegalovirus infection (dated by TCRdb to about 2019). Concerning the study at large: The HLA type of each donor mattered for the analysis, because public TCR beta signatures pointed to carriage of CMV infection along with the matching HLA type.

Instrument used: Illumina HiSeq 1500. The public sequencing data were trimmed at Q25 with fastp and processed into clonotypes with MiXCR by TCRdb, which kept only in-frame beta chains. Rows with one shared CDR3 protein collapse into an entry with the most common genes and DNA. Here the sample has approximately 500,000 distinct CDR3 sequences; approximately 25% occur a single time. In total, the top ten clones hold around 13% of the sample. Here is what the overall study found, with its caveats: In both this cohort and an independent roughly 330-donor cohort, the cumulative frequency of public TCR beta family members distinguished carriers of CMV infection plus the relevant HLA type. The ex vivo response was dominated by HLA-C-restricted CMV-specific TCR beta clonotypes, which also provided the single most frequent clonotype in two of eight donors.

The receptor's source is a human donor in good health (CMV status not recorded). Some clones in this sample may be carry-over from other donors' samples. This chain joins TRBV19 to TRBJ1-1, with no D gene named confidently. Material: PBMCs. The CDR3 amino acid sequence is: CASSTSGNTEAFF. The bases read TGTGCCAGTAGTACCTCGGGAAACACTGAAGCTTTCTTT.